This T cell receptor beta chain is drawn from a study of OX40 agonist ivuxolimab in advanced cancers. V dropped 4 bases and J dropped 0 bases, with 9 bases sitting between them. CDR1 is SNHLY, CDR2 FYNNEI, per germline. The CDR3 covers 14 residues. As concerns this clone: What it binds is unknown.

Clones were sequenced by immunoSEQ multiplex PCR, and TCRdb holds only the in-frame ones, with some missing. The sample gives 50,000 to 70,000 clones, 84% of which show up once; over 2% is in the top ten. The investigators sampled blood at baseline, at cycle 4 day 1, and at cycle 7 day 1. Study outcomes and limitations: More expanded clones were seen, on average, in CD8+ T cells than in CD4+. Low normalized clonal expansion also occurred in some nonresponding patients.

The starting material was CD4+ or CD8+ T cells sorted from blood, obtained in a trial of the OX40 agonist ivuxolimab. The J gene is TRBJ2-5, the V gene TRBV2; D call uncertain. This receptor was taken from an adult with an advanced solid tumor such as melanoma, head and neck, liver or kidney cancer. CDR3 protein: CASSGRTHQETQYF. CDR3 in DNA: TGTGCCAGCAGTGGCAGAACGCACCAAGAGACCCAGTACTTC.